This T cell receptor (beta chain) was sequenced during a study of cytotoxic CD8 clonotypes in ibrutinib-treated CLL (dated by TCRdb to the early 2020s). The study in broad terms: The cohort had 11 relapsed/refractory and 15 treatment-naive patients; some 17 were IGHV unmutated. The response samples were drawn at a median of roughly twelve months into treatment, with a range of about 6 to 36 months. Samples averaged roughly 280,000 productive templates and approximately 100,000 productive rearrangements. Partial responses were observed in about 25 patients and complete responses in 2; after a median follow-up of around 68 months, remission was maintained in 15 or so patients and progression was observed in some twelve. Cryopreserved peripheral blood mononuclear cells were obtained prior to treatment, at the time of response, and at either disease progression or sustained remission. All remission and progressive disease samples were collected while patients were still receiving ibrutinib. Of the 90 or so participants in the trial, about two dozen had longitudinal samples available.

As regards this clone: Its recognized antigen is unknown. Qualities for individual bases were not recorded, and no much larger clone is one base off.

What the study reported, not specific to this receptor: Public clonotypes were rare and either shrank or stayed stable during treatment, and the rise in clonality at ibrutinib response reflected expansion of private clonotypes. Lymph node repertoires were not examined, and the timing of sampling was not matched between patients in sustained remission and those whose disease progressed. Baseline clonality was found to be higher than that of age-matched healthy donors and was strongly correlated with circulating CD8+ T-cell counts. At ibrutinib response clonality went up, during sustained remission it held steady, and at progression it dropped back toward baseline.

A MiSeq instrument was used for deep resolution sequencing, which targeted depths ranging from 1 in 1 million up to 1 in 200,000 T cells, with coverage averaging 10x for each clonotype. TCR beta libraries were generated with the immunoSEQ hsTCRB Kit. As for the original processing: ImmunoSEQ Data Assistant and ImmunoSEQ Analyzer were used for data analysis, and V, D and J genes were assigned according to IMGT definitions. Clonality was computed as one minus normalized Shannon entropy of productive rearrangement frequencies, ranging from 0 to 1. Only overrepresented clonotypes making up at least 0.05% of the repertoire of each patient were included in the public clonotype analysis. About a dozen repertoires from age-matched healthy donors, obtained from immuneACCESS, served as clonality controls. TCRdb provides this immuneACCESS table in a form limited to in-frame rearrangements. Some clones are lacking; in checked studies, under half of them reflect an unresolved V gene, and why the rest are absent is not known. V, J and clone size are taken as reported in that table, and D and trimming were inferred from the DNA itself. The table for this sample lists some 200,000 clones; about three quarters of them were counted only once. The ten biggest clones cover about 6% of the sample.

In the germline V gene, CDR1 corresponds to SGHRS and CDR2 to YFSETQ. Measured from the cysteine to the phenylalanine, the CDR3 is 16 residues long. Of the read, only the CDR3 DNA is kept; its 48 bases are in frame from base 1. Trimming takes 4 bases from V and 0 bases from J, and the germline ends sit 14 bases apart. The meaning of the sample's time point label: more than 10 months on ibrutinib. For TCR beta library preparation, about 2 micrograms of genomic DNA were isolated from cryopreserved PBMCs. Longitudinal blood samples from CLL patients on ibrutinib monotherapy were analyzed using high-throughput TCR beta sequencing. The patients took part in an open-label, single-center phase 2 trial of ibrutinib monotherapy.

This clonotype was sampled from a human donor with chronic lymphocytic leukemia. Recombination connected TRBV5-1 to TRBJ1-5, and possibly TRBD1, on 6 matching bases. Sample: PBMCs, taken after 12 months of ibrutinib treatment. Here the CDR3 is given as CASSLLPGASNQPQHF. The DNA is as follows: TGCGCCAGCAGCCTATTACCAGGGGCTAGCAATCAGCCCCAGCATTTT.